A single sample gave rise to the 8 T cell receptor beta chains below, sequenced in a study of blood T cell repertoires in COVID-19. The repertoire was sequenced with immunoSEQ multiplex PCR; TCRdb's copy has only in-frame clones and lacks some. There are about 230,000 clones in the sample; about 85% occur only once, and 11% lies in the top ten. The source material was PBMCs or T cells enriched from blood (not recorded which). All receptors come from a man younger than 40 who had recovered from COVID-19.

This clone was detected only once. The rearrangement links TRBV5-6 to TRBJ2-4, with D possibly TRBD1 on 6 matching bases. The CDR3 length is 14 residues. Trimming pared 5 bases from V and 2 bases from J, leaving 11 bases between. Germline V lookup: CDR1 SGHDT, CDR2 YYEEEE. The CDR3 loop is CASSRGGTKNIQYF. Here the CDR3 DNA reads TGTGCCAGCAGTCGAGGGGGAACCAAAAACATTCAGTACTTC.

CDR3 in DNA: TGTGCCAGCCGGGACTCTCGGTTTGGGAATCAGCCCCAGCATTTT. Translating gives CASRDSRFGNQPQHF. This rearrangement joins TRBV28 to TRBJ1-5, with D perhaps matching TRBD1 (5 bases). Germline V lookup: CDR1 MDHEN, CDR2 SYDVKM. Trimming took 8 bases from V and 4 from J, leaving 18 bases between them. The CDR3 loop spans 15 amino acids.

The chain links TRBV7-2 to TRBJ2-2; maybe TRBD1 (5 bases). Trimming cost V 5 bases and J 3 bases, with 13 bases left between them. Germline V gives CDR1 SGHTA, CDR2 FQGNSA. CDR3 size: 15 residues. This chain's CDR3 is CASSRPTEDTGELFF. The CDR3 DNA reads as TGTGCCAGCAGCCGCCCGACAGAGGACACCGGGGAGCTGTTTTTT.

The chain uses TRBV27 and TRBJ1-6; 10 bases fit TRBD1. Trimming cost V 1 base and J 5 bases; bases outside gene matches: 8. The CDR3 runs to 18 residues. Germline CDR1 and CDR2: MNHEY and SMNVEV (reference sequence). CDR3 in amino acids: CASSLFQTGGIDNSPLHF. The CDR3 region has the DNA TGTGCCAGCAGTTTATTTCAGACAGGGGGCATCGATAATTCACCCCTCCACTTT.

CDR3 coding DNA: TGTGCCAGCAGCTCGACGCAGGGGGGCAATCAGCCCCAGCATTTT. Protein: CASSSTQGGNQPQHF. The rearrangement joins TRBV7-2 to TRBJ1-5; 7 positions agree with TRBD1. CDR3 length: 15 residues. Germline trimming cut 4 bases from V and 2 bases from J; bases unmatched to any gene: 5. Looked up from germline, CDR1 is SGHTA and CDR2 is FQGNSA.

V gene TRBV6-6 combines with J gene TRBJ1-6; the D is unclear. The V end lost 8 bases, the J end lost 4 bases, and 21 bases lay between the germline ends. This CDR3 region has 17 residues. Germline CDR1 reads MNHNY; CDR2 reads SVGAGI (reference sequence). CDR3 region: CASGQQNVGPYNSPLHF. The CDR3 nucleotides read TGTGCCAGCGGTCAACAAAATGTTGGGCCATATAATTCACCCCTCCACTTT.

This chain connects TRBV28 to TRBJ1-2; TRBD1 aligns across 8 bases. The CDR3 is 15 amino acids. Germline loops: CDR1 MDHEN, CDR2 SYDVKM. V dropped 5 bases and J dropped 4; count of bases not matched to a gene: 9. The CDR3 region is CASSQDRVIPYGYTF. In nucleotides, the CDR3 is TGTGCCAGCAGTCAGGACAGGGTGATCCCCTATGGCTACACCTTC.

The chain combines TRBV6-5 with TRBJ2-7; 8 bases fit TRBD2. V gave up 0 bases and J gave up 5 bases; unmatched junction bases: 9. Germline loops: CDR1 MNHEY, CDR2 SVGAGI. CDR3 length: 16 amino acids. The DNA of the CDR3 is TGTGCCAGCAGTTACTCGTACGGGAGGGCCAACCACGAGCAGTACTTC. It is translated as CASSYSYGRANHEQYF.